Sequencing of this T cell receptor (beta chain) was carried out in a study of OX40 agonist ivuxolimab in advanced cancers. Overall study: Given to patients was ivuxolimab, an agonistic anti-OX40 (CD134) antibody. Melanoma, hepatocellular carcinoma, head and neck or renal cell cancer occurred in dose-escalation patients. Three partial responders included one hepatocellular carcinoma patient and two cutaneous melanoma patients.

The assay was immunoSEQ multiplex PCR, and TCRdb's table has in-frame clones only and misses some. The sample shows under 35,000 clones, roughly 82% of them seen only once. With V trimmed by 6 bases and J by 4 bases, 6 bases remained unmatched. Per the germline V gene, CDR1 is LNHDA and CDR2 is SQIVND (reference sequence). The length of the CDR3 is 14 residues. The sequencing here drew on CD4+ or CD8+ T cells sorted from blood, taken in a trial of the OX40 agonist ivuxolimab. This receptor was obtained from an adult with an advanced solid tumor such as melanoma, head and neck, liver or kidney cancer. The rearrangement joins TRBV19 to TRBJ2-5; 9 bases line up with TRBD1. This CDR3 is CASSPLGQGETQYF. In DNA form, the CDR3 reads TGTGCCAGTAGCCCGTTGGGACAGGGAGAGACCCAGTACTTC.